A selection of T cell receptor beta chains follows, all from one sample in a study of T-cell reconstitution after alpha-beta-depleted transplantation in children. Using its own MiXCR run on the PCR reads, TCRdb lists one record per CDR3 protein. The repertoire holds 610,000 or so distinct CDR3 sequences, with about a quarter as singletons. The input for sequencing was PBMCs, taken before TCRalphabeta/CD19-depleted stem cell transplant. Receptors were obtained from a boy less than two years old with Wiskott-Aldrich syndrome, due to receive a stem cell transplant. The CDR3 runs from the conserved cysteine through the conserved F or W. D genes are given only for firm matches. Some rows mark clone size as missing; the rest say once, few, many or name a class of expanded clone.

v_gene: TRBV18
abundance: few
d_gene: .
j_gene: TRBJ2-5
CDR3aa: CASSNAGGQETQYF
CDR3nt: TGTGCCAGCTCCAACGCAGGGGGGCAAGAGACCCAGTACTTC

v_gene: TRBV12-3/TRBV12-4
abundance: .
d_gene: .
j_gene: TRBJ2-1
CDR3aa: CASIKDLYNEQFF
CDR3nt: TGTGCCAGCATTAAGGACCTCTACAATGAGCAGTTCTTC

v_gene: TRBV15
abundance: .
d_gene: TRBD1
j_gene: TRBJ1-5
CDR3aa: CAISQGAGQPQHF
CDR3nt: TGTGCCATTTCACAGGGGGCAGGTCAGCCCCAGCATTTT

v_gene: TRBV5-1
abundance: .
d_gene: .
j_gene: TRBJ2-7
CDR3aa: CASSFSGTRESEQYF
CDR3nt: TGCGCCAGCAGCTTCTCAGGGACACGTGAATCCGAGCAGTACTTC

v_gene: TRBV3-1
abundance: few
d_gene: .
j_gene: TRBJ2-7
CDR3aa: CASSQRAITYEQYF
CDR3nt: TGTGCCAGCAGCCAGCGGGCCATAACCTACGAGCAGTACTTC

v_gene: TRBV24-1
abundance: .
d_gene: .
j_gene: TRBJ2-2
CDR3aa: CATHGAGSTGELFF
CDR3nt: TGTGCCACCCACGGAGCGGGTAGCACCGGGGAGCTGTTTTTT

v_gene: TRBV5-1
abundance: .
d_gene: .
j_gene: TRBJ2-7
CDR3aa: CASSTLDSSYEQYF
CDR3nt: TGCGCCAGCAGCACTTTGGACAGCTCCTACGAGCAGTACTTC

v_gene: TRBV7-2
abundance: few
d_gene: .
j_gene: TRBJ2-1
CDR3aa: CASSLFPQHNEQFF
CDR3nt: TGTGCCAGCAGCTTGTTTCCCCAGCACAATGAGCAGTTCTTC

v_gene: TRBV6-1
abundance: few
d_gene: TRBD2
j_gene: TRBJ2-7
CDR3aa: CASRLAGGFSYEQYF
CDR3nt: TGTGCCAGCCGTCTAGCGGGAGGCTTCTCCTACGAGCAGTACTTC

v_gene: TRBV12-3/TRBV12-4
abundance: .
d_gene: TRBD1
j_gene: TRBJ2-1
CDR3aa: CASSLGQGAGGSEQFF
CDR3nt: TGTGCCAGCAGTCTCGGACAGGGGGCTGGCGGATCTGAGCAGTTCTTC

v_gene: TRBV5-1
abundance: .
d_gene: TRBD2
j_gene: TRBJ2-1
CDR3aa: CASSFLGGSLYNEQFF
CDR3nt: TGCGCCAGCAGCTTTTTAGGCGGGAGTCTCTACAATGAGCAGTTCTTC

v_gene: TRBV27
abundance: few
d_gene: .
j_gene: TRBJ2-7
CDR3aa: CANQGGGPTYEQYF
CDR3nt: TGTGCCAACCAGGGGGGGGGACCGACCTACGAGCAGTACTTC

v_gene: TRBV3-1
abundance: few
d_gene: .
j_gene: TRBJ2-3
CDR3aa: CASSQGAASVDTQYF
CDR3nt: TGTGCCAGCAGCCAAGGGGCCGCTAGCGTGGATACGCAGTATTTT

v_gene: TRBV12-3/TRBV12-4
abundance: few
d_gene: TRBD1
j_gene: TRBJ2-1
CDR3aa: CASSFTIQGEQFF
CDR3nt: TGTGCCAGCAGTTTTACCATACAGGGGGAGCAGTTCTTC

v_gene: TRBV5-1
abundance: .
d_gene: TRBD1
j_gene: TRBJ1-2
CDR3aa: CASSFTGDVGYTF
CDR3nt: TGCGCCAGCAGCTTCACAGGGGACGTTGGCTACACCTTC

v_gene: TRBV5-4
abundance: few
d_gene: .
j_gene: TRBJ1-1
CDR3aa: CASSLEASRNTEAFF
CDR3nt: TGTGCCAGCAGCTTGGAGGCCAGTAGGAACACTGAAGCTTTCTTT

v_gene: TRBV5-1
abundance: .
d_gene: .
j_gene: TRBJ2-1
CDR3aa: CASSLEFRWGNEQFF
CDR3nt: TGCGCCAGCAGCTTGGAATTTCGGTGGGGCAATGAGCAGTTCTTC

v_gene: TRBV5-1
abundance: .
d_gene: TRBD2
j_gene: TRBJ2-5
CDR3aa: CASSSGTSGAYQETQYF
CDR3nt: TGCGCCAGCAGTTCCGGGACTAGCGGGGCCTACCAAGAGACCCAGTACTTC

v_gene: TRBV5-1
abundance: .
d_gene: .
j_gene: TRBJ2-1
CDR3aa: CASSDPSSYNEQFF
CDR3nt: TGCGCCAGCTCAGACCCTTCCTCCTACAATGAGCAGTTCTTC

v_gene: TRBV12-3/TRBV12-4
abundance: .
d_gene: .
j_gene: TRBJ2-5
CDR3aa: CASRLRGETQYF
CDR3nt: TGTGCCAGCAGATTAAGGGGGGAGACCCAGTACTTC

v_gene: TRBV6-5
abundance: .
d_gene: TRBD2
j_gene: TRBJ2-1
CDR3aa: CASSSRRTSGPCNEQFF
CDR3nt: TGTGCCAGCAGTTCTCGAAGGACTAGCGGGCCGTGCAATGAGCAGTTCTTC

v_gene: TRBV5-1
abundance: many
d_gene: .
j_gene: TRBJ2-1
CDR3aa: CASSLGWYNEQFF
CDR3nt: TGCGCCAGCAGCTTGGGCTGGTACAATGAGCAGTTCTTC

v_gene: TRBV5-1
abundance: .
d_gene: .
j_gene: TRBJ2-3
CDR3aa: CASSLDPLGASTDTQYF
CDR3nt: TGCGCCAGCAGCTTGGATCCTCTGGGAGCTAGCACAGATACGCAGTATTTT

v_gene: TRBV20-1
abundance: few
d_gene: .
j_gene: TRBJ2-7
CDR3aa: CSASPGTHYEQYF
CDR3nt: TGCAGTGCTAGTCCCGGGACTCATTACGAGCAGTACTTC

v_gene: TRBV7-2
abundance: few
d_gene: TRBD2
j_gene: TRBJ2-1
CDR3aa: CASSLRRELANEQFF
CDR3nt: TGTGCCAGCAGCCTTCGGCGGGAGTTGGCCAATGAGCAGTTCTTC

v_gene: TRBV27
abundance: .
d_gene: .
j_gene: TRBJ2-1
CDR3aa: CASSHGWAEQFF
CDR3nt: TGTGCCAGCAGTCACGGGTGGGCTGAGCAGTTCTTC

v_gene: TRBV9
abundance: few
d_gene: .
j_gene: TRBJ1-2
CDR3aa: CASTRDSYYGYTF
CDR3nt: TGTGCCAGCACCCGAGACAGCTACTATGGCTACACCTTC

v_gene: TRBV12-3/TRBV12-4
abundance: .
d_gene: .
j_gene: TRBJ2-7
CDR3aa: CASSFRLKAYEQYF
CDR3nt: TGTGCCAGCAGTTTTCGACTCAAGGCCTACGAGCAGTACTTC

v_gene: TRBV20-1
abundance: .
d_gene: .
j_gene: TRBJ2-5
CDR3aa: CRGLPGTQQETQYF
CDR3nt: TGCAGGGGCCTTCCCGGGACGCAACAAGAGACCCAGTACTTC

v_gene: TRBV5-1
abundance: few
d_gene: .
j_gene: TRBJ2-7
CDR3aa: CASSPSGHEQYF
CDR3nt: TGCGCCAGCAGCCCCTCGGGCCACGAGCAGTACTTC

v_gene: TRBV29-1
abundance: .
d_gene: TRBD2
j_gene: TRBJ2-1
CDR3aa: CSVVGLAGGRAYNEQFF
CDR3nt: TGCAGCGTTGTCGGACTAGCGGGAGGGCGGGCTTACAATGAGCAGTTCTTC

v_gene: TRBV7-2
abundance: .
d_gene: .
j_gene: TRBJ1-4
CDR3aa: CASSRTGLLTEKLFF
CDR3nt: TGTGCCAGCAGCCGTACGGGACTCCTAACCGAAAAACTGTTTTTT

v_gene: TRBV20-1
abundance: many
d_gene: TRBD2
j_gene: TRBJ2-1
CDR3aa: CSAGTSGSYNEQFF
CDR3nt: TGCAGTGCGGGGACTAGCGGGAGCTACAATGAGCAGTTCTTC

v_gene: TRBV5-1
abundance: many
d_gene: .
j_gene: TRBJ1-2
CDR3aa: CASSLGTDYGYTF
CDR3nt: TGTGCCAGCAGTTTAGGGACGGACTATGGCTACACCTTC

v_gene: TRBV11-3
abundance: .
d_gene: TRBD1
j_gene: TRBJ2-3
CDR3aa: CASSFEGAGDTQYF
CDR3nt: TGTGCCAGCAGCTTCGAGGGGGCGGGAGATACGCAGTATTTT

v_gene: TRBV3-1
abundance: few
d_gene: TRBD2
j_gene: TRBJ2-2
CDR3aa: CASSQEGGTNTGELFF
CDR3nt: TGTGCCAGCAGCCAAGAGGGGGGGACGAACACCGGGGAGCTGTTTTTT

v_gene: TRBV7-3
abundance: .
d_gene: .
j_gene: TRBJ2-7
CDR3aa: CASGLNPSGEQYF
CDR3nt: TGTGCCAGCGGTTTAAACCCCTCTGGCGAGCAGTACTTC

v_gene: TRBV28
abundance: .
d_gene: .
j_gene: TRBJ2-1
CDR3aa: CASSLGTPRNEQFF
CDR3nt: TGTGCCAGCAGTCTCGGGACCCCACGCAATGAGCAGTTCTTC

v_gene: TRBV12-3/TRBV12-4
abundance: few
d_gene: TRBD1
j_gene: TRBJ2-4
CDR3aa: CASSAGQGRTVGFRNIQYF
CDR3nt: TGTGCCAGCAGTGCCGGACAGGGCCGGACCGTCGGCTTTAGGAACATTCAGTACTTC

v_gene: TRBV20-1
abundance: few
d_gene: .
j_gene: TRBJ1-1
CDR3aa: CSASSAMNTEAFF
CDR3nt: TGCAGTGCTAGCTCAGCCATGAACACTGAAGCTTTCTTT

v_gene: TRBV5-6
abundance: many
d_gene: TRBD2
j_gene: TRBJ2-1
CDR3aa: CASRGGYNEQFF
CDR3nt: TGTGCCAGCCGCGGGGGCTACAATGAGCAGTTCTTC

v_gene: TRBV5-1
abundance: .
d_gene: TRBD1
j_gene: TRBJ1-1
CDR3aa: CASSLVQGLVAFF
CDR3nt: TGCGCCAGCAGCTTGGTACAGGGGCTGGTAGCTTTCTTT

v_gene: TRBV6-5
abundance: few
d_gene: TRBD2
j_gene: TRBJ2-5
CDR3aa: CASSYLGLAGGETQYF
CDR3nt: TGTGCCAGCAGTTACCTGGGGCTAGCGGGAGGAGAGACCCAGTACTTC

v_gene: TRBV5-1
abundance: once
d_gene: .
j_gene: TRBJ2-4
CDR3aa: CAGGTTRAAKNIQYF
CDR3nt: TGCGCCGGAGGGACAACTAGAGCGGCCAAAAACATTCAGTACTTC

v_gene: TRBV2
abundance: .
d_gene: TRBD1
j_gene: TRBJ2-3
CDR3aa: CASSERTGERTDTQYF
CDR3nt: TGTGCCAGCAGTGAAAGGACAGGGGAACGCACAGATACGCAGTATTTT

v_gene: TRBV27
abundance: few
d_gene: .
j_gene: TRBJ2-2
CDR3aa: CASSLRGAFTGELFF
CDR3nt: TGTGCCAGCAGTTTACGGGGGGCTTTCACCGGGGAGCTGTTTTTT

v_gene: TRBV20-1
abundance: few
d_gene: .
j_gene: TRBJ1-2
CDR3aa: CSAWDGWYGYTF
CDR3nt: TGCAGTGCGTGGGACGGATGGTATGGCTACACCTTC